The present T cell receptor (beta chain) was sequenced within a study of shared clonotypes between healthy human individuals. All donors qualified as healthy HIV-negative adults and had experienced no recent acute infections or vaccinations. Sequencing was performed with immunoSEQ multiplex PCR; in TCRdb, only in-frame clones are kept and a portion is missing. The data show hundreds of thousands of clones, less than 96% seen once. The V gene's germline CDR1 is SGHRS and CDR2 YFSETQ. V shed 0 bases and J shed 0 bases, with 10 bases lying between them. The CDR3 consists of 17 residues. This receptor was taken from a woman aged 25 to 39 in good health. The chain employs TRBV5-1 and TRBJ2-6; no reliable D call. The sequenced sample consisted of naive CD4+ T cells sorted from blood. Sample subset: CD45RA+ positively selected. The CDR3 region is CASSLASRDSGANVLTF. CDR3 sequence (DNA): TGCGCCAGCAGCTTGGCCTCCCGCGACTCTGGGGCCAACGTCCTGACTTTC.